Following are 2 T cell receptor beta chains from one sample sequenced in a study of breast tumors, draining lymph nodes, adjacent tissues. One entry per CDR3 protein results from TCRdb running MiXCR on the multiplex PCR reads. The top ten clones hold about 4% of a sample with approximately 170,000 distinct CDR3 sequences, roughly 30% of them seen once. The lymph nodes were axillary draining lymph nodes from breast cancer patients. Source material: axillary lymph node tissue. The receptors come from a female donor with breast cancer. Some clones in this sample may be carry-over from other donors' samples.

The table lists this clonotype with many counts. The chain employs TRBV4-2 and TRBJ2-1; D unclear. Between the trimmed V and J ends, which lost 4 bases and 0 bases, there was a span of 10 bases. The CDR3 consists of 15 residues. Looked up from germline, CDR1 is LGHNA and CDR2 is YNFKEQ. Here the CDR3 reads CASSPTPSSYNEQFF. The CDR3 coding sequence is TGTGCCAGCAGCCCAACCCCGAGCTCCTACAATGAGCAGTTCTTC.

This rearrangement joins TRBV30 to TRBJ2-7; 10 bases are a match to TRBD1. The CDR3 is 15 amino acids. Germline CDR1 reads GTSNPN; CDR2 reads SVGIG (reference sequence). The trim removed 3 bases at V and 2 bases at J, leaving 7 bases unmatched. In DNA, the CDR3 is TGTGCCTGGAGCGCAATGGGACAGGGGCCCTACGAGCAGTACTTC. Amino acid sequence: CAWSAMGQGPYEQYF. The full variable domain, rest sourced from reference TRBV30 and TRBJ2-7, is SQTIHQWPATLVQPVGSPLSLECTVEGTSNPNLYWYRQAAGRGLQLLFYSVGIGQISSEVPQNLSASRPQDRQFILSSKKLLLSDSGFYLCAWSAMGQGPYEQYFGPGTRLTVT.